The rows below give T cell receptor beta chains drawn from one sample of a study of follicular helper T cells after annual influenza vaccination. Sequencing used immunoSEQ multiplex PCR; TCRdb keeps in-frame clones, though not all of them. The top ten clones hold 0.45% of a sample with 10,000 to 15,000 clones, about 78% of them seen once. Sequenced material: CXCR5- memory CD4+ T cells sorted from blood, taken on the day of influenza vaccination. These receptors were collected from an adult who received the influenza vaccine. Both conserved end residues are part of each CDR3. The D gene is left open where the match is weak. Rows give clone size only sometimes, using once, few, many, or a class for an expanded clone.

j_call v_call clone_size cdr3_length d_call cdr3_aa cdr3_nt
TRBJ1-2 TRBV6-5 once 12 - CASSRPGLGYTF TGTGCCAGCAGTCGCCCGGGTTTAGGCTACACCTTC
TRBJ1-5 TRBV7-9 - 13 - CASSFDSYQPQHF TGTGCCAGCAGCTTTGACAGCTATCAGCCCCAGCATTTT
TRBJ2-1 TRBV9 - 16 - CASSVGGGSSYNEQFF TGTGCCAGCAGCGTAGGGGGCGGAAGCTCCTACAATGAGCAGTTCTTC
TRBJ2-6 TRBV7-2 - 19 TRBD2 CASSLGRSGGGSGANVLTF TGTGCCAGCAGCTTAGGCCGGAGCGGGGGGGGCTCTGGGGCCAACGTCCTGACTTTC
TRBJ1-1 TRBV7-2 once 14 - CASSLSGGNTEAFF TGTGCCAGCAGCTTGTCAGGTGGGAACACTGAAGCTTTCTTT
TRBJ2-5 TRBV5-6 once 15 TRBD2 CASSPTGGGQETQYF TGTGCCAGCAGCCCAACCGGGGGGGGCCAAGAGACCCAGTACTTC
TRBJ1-4 TRBV19 - 15 - CASSRGGQINEKLFF TGTGCCAGTAGTCGCGGGGGCCAGATTAATGAAAAACTGTTTTTT
TRBJ1-1 TRBV27 once 17 - CASSLTPPRRRNTEAFF TGTGCCAGCAGTTTGACCCCACCACGGAGGCGGAACACTGAAGCTTTCTTT
TRBJ1-2 TRBV6-1 - 13 - CASSEQASGGYTF TGTGCCAGCAGTGAACAAGCCAGTGGTGGCTACACCTTC
TRBJ2-1 TRBV6-1 - 11 - CASSELYEQFF TGTGCCAGCAGTGAACTGTATGAGCAGTTCTTC
TRBJ1-5 TRBV2 once 16 TRBD1 CASSGFRDRVYQPQHF TGTGCCAGCAGTGGATTCCGGGACAGGGTCTATCAGCCCCAGCATTTT
TRBJ1-5 TRBV19 - 18 - CASSPPGLPLYSNQPQHF TGTGCCAGTAGTCCGCCGGGGCTACCGCTCTATAGCAATCAGCCCCAGCATTTT
TRBJ2-2 TRBV5-4 once 13 - CASSLDPTGELFF TGTGCCAGCAGCTTGGATCCCACCGGGGAGCTGTTTTTT
TRBJ2-3 TRBV19 - 16 TRBD2 CASSDLAGGLADTQYF TGTGCCAGTAGTGACCTAGCGGGGGGGCTCGCAGATACGCAGTATTTT
TRBJ2-3 TRBV18 - 14 - CASSPTNPPDTQYF TGTGCCAGCTCACCGACCAACCCCCCAGATACGCAGTATTTT
TRBJ2-1 TRBV5-6 - 13 - CASSLDVTNEQFF TGTGCCAGCAGCTTGGACGTAACAAATGAGCAGTTCTTC
TRBJ1-2 TRBV11-2 - 12 - CASSLEGPGYTF TGTGCCAGCAGCTTGGAAGGACCTGGCTACACCTTC
TRBJ2-7 TRBV19 - 14 - CASSSQGNSYEQYF TGTGCCAGTAGTTCCCAGGGGAACTCCTACGAGCAGTACTTC
TRBJ2-3 TRBV7-2 once 16 TRBD1 CASSLRQGAGGDTQYF TGTGCCAGCAGCTTACGACAGGGGGCAGGAGGAGATACGCAGTATTTT
TRBJ2-5 TRBV7-8 - 14 TRBD2 CASRQRGGAETQYF TGTGCCAGCAGACAGCGGGGGGGGGCAGAGACCCAGTACTTC
TRBJ2-7 TRBV29-1 - 19 TRBD2 CSVEEVGTHLAGYSYEQYF TGCAGCGTTGAAGAAGTTGGAACCCACCTAGCGGGGTACTCCTACGAGCAGTACTTC
TRBJ2-7 TRBV6-1 - 13 - CASVLGIGYEQYF TGTGCCAGCGTTCTAGGCATAGGATACGAGCAGTACTTC
TRBJ2-3 TRBV2 - 13 - CASKLTATDTQYF TGTGCCAGCAAGTTGACGGCCACAGATACGCAGTATTTT
TRBJ2-7 TRBV6-1 - 11 - CASRQDSEQYF TGTGCCAGCAGACAGGACTCTGAGCAGTACTTC
TRBJ1-1 TRBV10-3 - 13 - CAISVQGRAEAFF TGTGCCATCAGTGTGCAGGGGCGGGCTGAAGCTTTCTTT
TRBJ2-3 TRBV5-1 - 14 - CASSVGTSTDTQYF TGCGCCAGCAGCGTTGGGACTAGCACAGATACGCAGTATTTT
TRBJ1-2 TRBV7-9 - 13 - CASSPSGRGGYTF TGTGCCAGCAGCCCGAGTGGGAGGGGTGGCTACACCTTC
TRBJ2-7 TRBV18 few 13 - CASSPAATYEQYF TGTGCCAGCTCGCCCGCTGCTACCTACGAGCAGTACTTC
TRBJ1-4 TRBV6-5 few 13 - CASGPGRVEKLFF TGTGCCAGCGGCCCGGGGAGGGTTGAAAAACTGTTTTTT
TRBJ1-2 TRBV11-3 - 14 TRBD1 CASSRQGADYGYTF TGTGCCAGCAGCCGACAGGGGGCTGACTATGGCTACACCTTC
TRBJ1-1 TRBV19 few 13 - CASSTDMNTEAFF TGTGCCAGTAGTACAGACATGAACACTGAAGCTTTCTTT
TRBJ1-1 TRBV7-9 - 17 TRBD1 CASSRGQGRGLNTEAFF TGTGCCAGCAGCCGAGGTCAGGGGAGGGGGCTGAACACTGAAGCTTTCTTT